In this sample, the clone carrying this T cell receptor beta chain turned up a few times. The CDR3 is 14 residues long. V dropped 3 bases and J dropped 4; count of bases not matched to a gene: 4. CDR1 and CDR2 (germline): MNHNS, SASEGT. The data belong to a study of blood T cell repertoires in COVID-19. Background on the study: In each case, the material was cDNA or gDNA derived from T cells, B-cell-depleted T cells, or PBMCs.

Repertoires were generated with immunoSEQ multiplex PCR, while TCRdb's copy carries only in-frame clones and drops some. The sample shows some 110,000 clones, 80% of them seen only once. The TCR sequence derives from a man aged 60 to 69 with active or convalescent COVID-19. The chain uses TRBV6-1 and TRBJ2-7; TRBD2 aligns across 9 bases. The sample taken for sequencing was peripheral blood. CDR3 DNA sequence: TGTGCCAGCAGTGAGCCTAGCGGGGTATACGAGCAGTACTTC. It is translated as CASSEPSGVYEQYF.